These 30 T cell receptor beta chains were sequenced from one sample in a study of T cells expressing NK-cell markers. TCRdb processed the 5' RACE reads again and assigns one entry to each CDR3 protein, with no DNA. The sample has approximately 170,000 distinct CDR3 sequences, and its top ten clones hold 20%. The sequenced material came from blood T cells: a sorted CD56 or NKG2C T cell subset, CD4+ or CD8+ T cells, or bulk PBMC T cells (not recorded which). These receptors came from a man aged 18-75 years in good health.

The rearrangement uses TRBV7-9 and TRBJ2-3; the D call from TCRdb, TRBD1, cannot be confirmed without DNA. The CDR3 has 17 residues. Germline CDR1 reads SEHNR; CDR2 reads FQNEAQ (reference sequence). CDR3 loop: CASSLEGSSIITDTQYF.

The V call is TRBV7-9, the J call TRBJ2-1; the TCRdb D gene call, TRBD2, has no DNA to confirm it. CDR1 is SEHNR and CDR2 is FQNEAQ in the germline V gene (reference sequence). The CDR3 runs 15 residues. CDR3 in amino acids: CASSLGAGVYNEQFF. Together with reference TRBV7-9 and TRBJ2-1, the CDR3 gives the full variable domain: DTGVSQNPRHKITKRGQNVTFRCDPISEHNRLYWYRQTLGQGPEFLTYFQNEAQLEKSRLLSDRFSAERPKGSFSTLEIQRTEQGDSAMYLCASSLGAGVYNEQFFGPGTRLTVL.

The V and J genes are TRBV29-1 and TRBJ2-1; the TCRdb D gene call, TRBD2, has no DNA to confirm it. CDR3 length: 14 residues. The germline V gene has CDR1 SQVTM and CDR2 ANQGSEA. CDR3 sequence: CSVGRTSGGNEQFF.

This chain joins TRBV28 and TRBJ2-3. The CDR3 is 13 residues long. Germline values: CDR1 MDHEN, CDR2 SYDVKM. The CDR3 spells CASSLPWSDTQYF.

The chain is built from TRBV6-1 and TRBJ1-2; TCRdb calls TRBD1, which cannot be checked without DNA. CDR1 and CDR2 from the germline V gene are MNHNS and SASEGT. The CDR3 runs 15 residues. The CDR3 loop reads CASSLAPDRNYGYTF.

The rearrangement joins TRBV2 to TRBJ1-5; TCRdb calls TRBD1, which cannot be checked without DNA. The CDR3 sequence is 15 residues long. CDR1 is SNHLY, CDR2 FYNNEI, per germline. The CDR3 region is CASSEAPRGRQPQHF.

The chain is built from TRBV15 and TRBJ2-7; there is no DNA to check the TCRdb D call of TRBD1. The germline V gene encodes CDR1 LNHNV and CDR2 YYDKDF (reference sequence). This CDR3 comprises 15 residues. Here the CDR3 reads CATSREGDDSYEQYF.

V usage is TRBV2 and J usage is TRBJ2-5. Germline lookup yields CDR1 SNHLY and CDR2 FYNNEI. The CDR3 spans 16 residues. This CDR3 is CASNTLWETSQETQYF.

The rearrangement uses TRBV19 and TRBJ2-1; the TCRdb D gene call, TRBD1, has no DNA to confirm it. The CDR3 consists of 12 residues. The germline CDR1 and CDR2 sequences are LNHDA and SQIVND (reference sequence). Here the CDR3 reads CASSPWGGEQFF.

The chain uses TRBV5-4 and TRBJ1-2; TCRdb reports TRBD1, a call that lacks DNA to check it against. This CDR3 is 13 amino acids long. CDR1 and CDR2 from the germline V gene are SGHNT and YYREEE (reference sequence). The CDR3 protein is CASSPKDEGGYTF.

This chain joins TRBV6-5 and TRBJ1-3; lacking DNA, the TRBD1 call made by TCRdb goes unchecked. The CDR3 is 16 residues long. The V gene's germline CDR1 is MNHEY and CDR2 SVGAGI. The CDR3 sequence: CASSYSQDRGGNTIYF.

J is TRBJ2-1 and V is TRBV29-1; the TCRdb call, TRBD1, lacks DNA for checking. The CDR3 has 15 residues. Germline V CDR1 and CDR2: SQVTM, ANQGSEA. The CDR3 here is CSVPAAGRGYNEQFF.

The genes are TRBV20-1 and TRBJ2-7; the TRBD1 assignment by TCRdb is unverifiable without DNA. The CDR3 has 14 amino acids. Germline lookup yields CDR1 DFQATT and CDR2 SNEGSKA (reference sequence). This CDR3 is CSAARQGDFYEQYF.

The chain employs TRBV20-1 and TRBJ2-5; TCRdb's D gene call, TRBD2, goes unchecked for lack of DNA. The CDR3 is 16 residues long. Germline V CDR1 and CDR2: DFQATT, SNEGSKA (reference sequence). CDR3 loop: CSARDRASGVLETQYF.

CDR3 in amino acids: CASSYRPGQTQETQYF. The chain recombines TRBV6-2 or TRBV6-3 with TRBJ2-5; lacking DNA, the TRBD1 call made by TCRdb goes unchecked. The CDR3 totals 16 residues. In germline, CDR1 is MNHEY, CDR2 SVGEGT.

The CDR3 sequence is CASSDWQFYGYTF. The chain recombines TRBV2 with TRBJ1-2. CDR3 length: 13 amino acids. From germline, CDR1 is SNHLY and CDR2 FYNNEI.

The chain joins TRBV2 to TRBJ2-3; lacking DNA, the TRBD2 call made by TCRdb goes unchecked. CDR1 is SNHLY and CDR2 is FYNNEI in the germline V gene. This CDR3 region has 16 residues. The CDR3 loop is CASSEFVADSTDTQYF. The entire variable domain, with the rest obtained from reference TRBV2 and TRBJ2-3, is as follows: EPEVTQTPSHQVTQMGQEVILRCVPISNHLYFYWYRQILGQKVEFLVSFYNNEISEKSEIFDDQFSVERPDGSNFTLKIRSTKLEDSAMYFCASSEFVADSTDTQYFGPGTRLTVL.

The rearrangement links TRBV3-1 to TRBJ2-3. The CDR3 loop spans 15 amino acids. CDR1 is LGHDT and CDR2 is YNNKEL in the germline V gene (reference sequence). The CDR3 is CASSETISTTDTQYF.

The chain is built from TRBV21-1 and TRBJ2-3; TCRdb picks TRBD2, but there is no DNA to check that call. TRBV21-1 is designated a pseudogene. The CDR3 contains 16 residues. CDR3 in amino acids: CASSNSTSRGTDTQYF.

The rearrangement uses TRBV9 and TRBJ2-7; without DNA, the TCRdb call of TRBD2 cannot be checked. The V gene's germline CDR1 is SGDLS and CDR2 YYNGEE. This CDR3 contains 15 residues. The chain's CDR3 is CASSVVPGGNYEQYF.

The chain recombines TRBV12-3 or TRBV12-4 with TRBJ2-5; TCRdb's D call of TRBD2 is untestable without DNA. This CDR3 comprises 15 residues. The CDR3 loop is CASSFERGLKETQYF.

The chain is built from TRBV19 and TRBJ2-5; TCRdb's D call, TRBD1, is unchecked because there is no DNA. This CDR3 comprises 13 residues. Germline CDR1 and CDR2: LNHDA and SQIVND (reference sequence). The CDR3 protein is CASSRRDGETQYF. Filled out from reference TRBV19 and TRBJ2-5, the complete variable domain reads DGGITQSPKYLFRKEGQNVTLSCEQNLNHDAMYWYRQDPGQGLRLIYYSQIVNDFQKGDIAEGYSVSREKKESFPLTVTSAQKNPTAFYLCASSRRDGETQYFGPGTRLLVL.

The genes are TRBV11-3 and TRBJ2-1; as DNA is missing, the TRBD2 call by TCRdb cannot be tested. CDR3 length equals 16 residues. CDR1 and CDR2 from the germline V gene are SGHNT and YENEEA. The CDR3 loop reads CASSFPTSGGPNEQFF.

The rearrangement links TRBV12-3 or TRBV12-4 to TRBJ2-5. The CDR3 loop spans 15 amino acids. The CDR3 region is CASSFPALLGETQYF.

This chain uses TRBV9 with TRBJ2-7; TCRdb names TRBD2, which stays unverified in the absence of DNA. From germline, CDR1 is SGDLS and CDR2 YYNGEE. The CDR3 runs to 13 residues. CDR3 sequence: CASNPSGGYEQYF. Full variable domain (remainder filled in from reference TRBV9 and TRBJ2-7): DSGVTQTPKHLITATGQRVTLRCSPRSGDLSVYWYQQSLDQGLQFLIQYYNGEERAKGNILERFSAQQFPDLHSELNLSSLELGDSALYFCASNPSGGYEQYFGPGTRLTVT.

V is TRBV7-9 and J is TRBJ2-3; TCRdb returns TRBD2, unconfirmable since there is no DNA. The CDR3 covers 13 residues. Germline CDR1 SEHNR, CDR2 FQNEAQ (reference sequence). CDR3 amino acids: CASSGGISDTQYF.

This chain joins TRBV20-1 and TRBJ2-3; TCRdb's D gene call, TRBD2, goes unchecked for lack of DNA. Germline CDR1 DFQATT, CDR2 SNEGSKA (reference sequence). CDR3 size: 13 residues. CDR3 loop: CSARSLAGDTQYF.

V usage is TRBV7-9 and J usage is TRBJ2-3; TCRdb's assignment of TRBD2 cannot be checked, as there is no DNA. The CDR3 runs 20 residues. In germline, CDR1 is SEHNR, CDR2 FQNEAQ (reference sequence). CDR3 amino acids: CASSLPMTSGAQPSTDTQYF.

The chain couples TRBV6-1 to TRBJ2-1. This CDR3 has 12 amino acids. Germline-derived CDR1 and CDR2 are MNHNS and SASEGT. This chain's CDR3 is CASSDWNNEQFF.

The chain uses TRBV6-1 and TRBJ2-3; without DNA, the TCRdb call of TRBD1 cannot be checked. Germline-derived CDR1 and CDR2 are MNHNS and SASEGT. This CDR3 is 13 amino acids long. CDR3: CAARDRGRDTQYF.